The 21 T cell receptor beta chains reported below all come from one sample, sequenced in a study of shared clonotypes between healthy human individuals (dated by TCRdb to the early 2020s). CD8 naive samples were obtained by positive selection for CCR7 among CD45RO-negative cells, yielding a CD45RA+CCR7+ population from which TemRA cells were excluded. The library came from the immunoSEQ multiplex PCR assay. The table was pulled from immuneACCESS by TCRdb, which kept in-frame rearrangements only. Such tables lose some clones; where checked, under half of the loss comes from unresolved V genes, and the rest has no known cause. In all, the sample holds millions of clones, and 93% of those were seen once. The ten largest clones capture under 2% of the sample. The sequenced sample was naive CD8+ T cells from PBMCs. Taken with the paper, the label for cell subset or site translates to: CD45RA+CCR7+. The receptors come from a man between 18 and 35 years old in good health. Some clones in this sample may be carry-over from other donors' samples.

The V gene is TRBV4-3, the J gene TRBJ2-7; 8 positions match TRBD2. The CDR3 runs to 19 residues. Per the germline V gene, CDR1 is LGHNA and CDR2 is YSLEER. After removal of 0 bases from V and 2 bases from J, the junction contained 15 bases not matched to a gene. The CDR3 coding sequence is TGCGCCAGCAGCCAAGACAACGCGAATGTAGTAGCGGGGACCTACGAGCAGTACTTC. Translation gives CASSQDNANVVAGTYEQYF.

This chain joins TRBV28 and TRBJ2-5; 7 bases agree with TRBD1. This CDR3 is 15 amino acids long. V lost 5 bases to trimming and J lost 1 base; unmatched junction nucleotides: 7. Per the germline V gene, CDR1 is MDHEN and CDR2 is SYDVKM. CDR3 region: CASSPYRGLQETQYF. CDR3 in DNA: TGTGCCAGCAGTCCCTACAGGGGCCTCCAAGAGACCCAGTACTTC.

The table lists this clone with a count of one. The rearrangement uses TRBV7-7 and TRBJ2-2; 10 nucleotides match TRBD2. Germline V gene data show CDR1 as SSHAT and CDR2 as FNYEAQ (reference sequence). The CDR3 is made up of 17 amino acids. V shed 4 bases and J 4 bases; nucleotides not matched to a gene: 9. The CDR3, as DNA: TGTGCCAGCAGCTCCACTCTAGCGGGAGCTAGCACCGGGGAGCTGTTTTTT. Protein: CASSSTLAGASTGELFF.

As regards this clone: The junction departs from the called germline gene at one end, perhaps through a read error. The CDR3 sequence: CASSQDALGDGPF. The DNA of the CDR3 is TGTGCCAGCAGCCAAGATGCATTGGGGGACGGACCCTTC. The chain joins TRBV4-2 to TRBJ1-2; the D gene is possibly TRBD1 (5 bases). The germline gives CDR1 LGHNA, CDR2 YNFKEQ. The CDR3 sequence is 13 residues long.

About this clone itself: The sample carries other DNA sequences with the same CDR3. The chain recombines TRBV7-9 with TRBJ2-2; D uncertain. Per germline, CDR1 SEHNR and CDR2 FQNEAQ (reference sequence). V was shortened by 1 base and J by 7 bases, with 7 bases between the two germline ends. The CDR3 consists of 13 residues. The CDR3 loop reads CASSLGSGGELFF. Written as DNA, the CDR3 is TGTGCCAGCAGCTTAGGAAGTGGCGGGGAGCTGTTTTTT.

This chain links TRBV27 with TRBJ1-1; no firm D call. The germline CDR1 and CDR2 sequences are MNHEY and SMNVEV (reference sequence). The CDR3 is 8 residues long. The CDR3 DNA reads as TGTGCGAGGGATGAAGCTTTCTTT. Residues: CARDEAFF.

This sequence joins TRBV28 and TRBJ2-3, with TRBD1 identical over 10 bases. V was clipped by 5 bases and J by 6 bases; unmatched bases: 8. The CDR3 is 15 amino acids. Germline V lookup: CDR1 MDHEN, CDR2 SYDVKM. The CDR3 sequence: CASSPGTGVPDTQYF. CDR3 DNA sequence: TGTGCCAGCAGTCCGGGGACAGGGGTTCCTGATACGCAGTATTTT.

CDR3 in amino acids: CASCLGNSYNEQFF. The CDR3 nucleotides are TGTGCCAGCTGTCTTGGCAACTCCTACAATGAGCAGTTCTTC. V usage is TRBV18 and J usage is TRBJ2-1; D is unresolved. The CDR3 runs to 14 residues. Germline V gene data show CDR1 as KGHSH and CDR2 as LQKENI. Trimming left V 7 bases short and J 0 bases short, with 10 bases between.

This clone was found once. The gene calls are TRBV28 and TRBJ1-6; a weak D match, TRBD1 (6 bases). V lost 7 bases, J lost 2 bases, and 12 bases lay in between. This CDR3 has 15 amino acids. CDR1 and CDR2 (germline): MDHEN, SYDVKM. This CDR3 reads CASTPRGPYNSPLHF. CDR3 nucleotide sequence: TGTGCCAGCACCCCCAGGGGTCCCTATAATTCACCCCTCCACTTT. Combining the CDR3 with reference TRBV28 and TRBJ1-6 gives the whole variable domain DVKVTQSSRYLVKRTGEKVFLECVQDMDHENMFWYRQDPGLGLRLIYFSYDVKMKEKGDIPEGYSVSREKKERFSLILESASTNQTSMYLCASTPRGPYNSPLHFGNGTRLTVT.

This rearrangement joins TRBV7-9 to TRBJ2-7; weak D call: TRBD2 (5 bases). Between the trimmed V and J ends, which lost 1 base and 9 bases, there was a span of 16 bases. The length of the CDR3 is 14 residues. Per the germline V gene, CDR1 is SEHNR and CDR2 is FQNEAQ (reference sequence). CDR3 in DNA: TGTGCCAGCAGCTTAGGGTCAGGCGATGAGGGGCAGTACTTC. The encoded protein is CASSLGSGDEGQYF.

The chain is built from TRBV2 and TRBJ1-2, with 10 bases identical to TRBD1. Germline V CDR1 and CDR2: SNHLY, FYNNEI. CDR3 length equals 12 residues. V lost 6 bases, J lost 8 bases, and 3 bases stayed unmatched. The CDR3 DNA reads as TGTGCCAGCAGCGCGACAGGGGGCGGCTACACCTTC. Its protein is CASSATGGGYTF.

The V gene is TRBV11-2, the J gene TRBJ2-1; 9 bases agree with TRBD2. CDR1 is SGHAT and CDR2 is FQNNGV in the germline V gene. The J segment lost 7 bases and the V segment lost 7 bases, leaving 14 bases of the junction unmatched. The CDR3 length is 16 residues. The CDR3 DNA is TGTGCCAGCACTCCTGGTGTTGCGGGAGGGGGGAATGAGCAGTTCTTC. Residues: CASTPGVAGGGNEQFF.

The chain is built from TRBV5-4 and TRBJ1-1, with D hard to call. From germline, CDR1 is SGHNT and CDR2 YYREEE (reference sequence). The V end lost 3 bases, the J end lost 4 bases, and 7 bases lay between the germline ends. CDR3 length: 12 amino acids. CDR3 nucleotides: TGTGCCAGCAGCTCGGACGGCACTGAAGCTTTCTTT. This sequence encodes CASSSDGTEAFF.

The chain links TRBV15 to TRBJ1-4; perhaps TRBD1 as D (5 bases). This CDR3 is built from 15 residues. Trimming stripped 5 bases from V and 3 bases from J, with 13 bases between. Germline CDR1 and CDR2: LNHNV and YYDKDF (reference sequence). For the CDR3, the DNA is TGTGCCACCAGCTCGCAGGTGGGGGCTAATGAAAAACTGTTTTTT. Its translation: CATSSQVGANEKLFF.

The chain is built from TRBV9 and TRBJ1-1; D ambiguous. Germline values: CDR1 SGDLS, CDR2 YYNGEE. The V end lost 0 bases, the J end lost 8 bases, and 11 bases lay between the germline ends. The CDR3 spans 13 residues. Here the CDR3 reads CASSVAGPAEAFF. In DNA, the CDR3 is TGTGCCAGCAGCGTAGCTGGGCCGGCCGAAGCTTTCTTT.

Regarding this clone: This CDR3 is also generated by other DNA sequences in the sample. The J gene is TRBJ2-4, the V gene TRBV9, with D unresolved. Germline CDR1 reads SGDLS; CDR2 reads YYNGEE. CDR3 length: 16 residues. V was clipped by 0 bases and J by 0 bases, with 10 bases between them. For the CDR3, the DNA is TGTGCCAGCAGCGTAGGTGGTAGCTTAGCCAAAAACATTCAGTACTTC. Protein product: CASSVGGSLAKNIQYF.

The chain recombines TRBV11-2 with TRBJ2-3; no definite D call. Trimming pared 1 base from V and 0 bases from J, leaving 5 bases between. This CDR3 is 14 amino acids long. CDR1 SGHAT and CDR2 FQNNGV come from the germline V gene. The CDR3 loop reads CASSLADSTDTQYF. The CDR3 DNA follows: TGTGCCAGCAGCTTAGCAGATAGCACAGATACGCAGTATTTT.

This chain joins TRBV27 and TRBJ2-5, with 9 positions matching TRBD1. The germline gives CDR1 MNHEY, CDR2 SMNVEV (reference sequence). This CDR3 is built from 17 residues. The trim removed 7 bases at V and 1 base at J, leaving 13 bases unmatched. The CDR3 here is CASNKQGARATQETQYF. CDR3 DNA: TGTGCCAGCAACAAACAGGGGGCTAGGGCCACCCAAGAGACCCAGTACTTC.

The V call is TRBV11-1, the J call TRBJ2-3; D perhaps matches TRBD2 (5 bases). The CDR3 loop spans 17 amino acids. The V end lost 3 bases, the J end lost 3 bases, and 19 bases lay between the germline ends. Germline V gives CDR1 SGHAT, CDR2 FQDESV (reference sequence). CDR3 DNA: TGTGCCAGCAGCTTTACCGCCGGAGTAGCGAGAACAGATACGCAGTATTTT. Protein: CASSFTAGVARTDTQYF.

The count of this clone is one. This chain links TRBV28 with TRBJ2-1, with D possibly being TRBD1 or TRBD2 (5 bases each). Trimming removed 5 bases at V and 0 bases at J, with 17 bases between. CDR3 size: 17 residues. Looked up from germline, CDR1 is MDHEN and CDR2 is SYDVKM. The CDR3 sequence is CASSQSFSGGSYNEQFF. Here the CDR3 DNA reads TGTGCCAGCAGTCAAAGCTTCAGTGGGGGCTCCTACAATGAGCAGTTCTTC.

To note about this clone: The sample contains more than one DNA sequence encoding this CDR3. The chain recombines TRBV7-9 with TRBJ1-1, with 7 bases aligning to TRBD1. The CDR3 loop spans 13 amino acids. Per germline, CDR1 SEHNR and CDR2 FQNEAQ (reference sequence). The V gene end was trimmed by 5 bases and the J gene end by 3 bases; junction bases not matched to a gene: 3. This chain's CDR3 is CASSPRGDTEAFF. The CDR3 DNA is TGTGCCAGCAGCCCCAGGGGGGACACTGAAGCTTTCTTT.